This TCR beta chain is from a study of blood T cell repertoires in COVID-19. Study summary: The study drew acute and convalescent COVID-19 samples from the United States, Italy and Spain. Nucleic acid was either cDNA or gDNA, and it came from T cells, B-cell-depleted T cells, or PBMCs.

V was trimmed by 2 bases and J by 4 bases, leaving 27 bases between them. CDR1 MNHEY and CDR2 SVGEGT come from the germline V gene. The CDR3 is made up of 20 amino acids. As originally analysed: Estimation of nucleated cell counts was performed using reference gene primer amplification. Produced via immunoSEQ multiplex PCR; TCRdb's table is partial and in-frame only. The DNA was the basis for D and trimming; V, J and clone size are from that table. The profile covers tens of thousands of clones, with about 83% appearing a single time and about 14% taken by the ten largest. This clonotype originated in a woman aged 70-85 years with acute or convalescent COVID-19. The rearrangement uses TRBV6-2 or TRBV6-3 and TRBJ1-5; possible D gene TRBD1, 6 bases. Sequenced sample: peripheral blood. Here the CDR3 reads CASSYTLGTGSDRINQPQHF. CDR3 sequence (DNA): TGTGCCAGCAGTTACACCCTGGGTACAGGTAGTGACAGGATAAATCAGCCCCAGCATTTT.